The 21 T cell receptor beta chains below all came from one sample that was sequenced in a study of blood T cell repertoires in COVID-19. Profiling relied on immunoSEQ multiplex PCR, and the TCRdb table lists in-frame clones only, not all of them. The sample yields 110,000 to 150,000 clones, 85% to 90% seen once. The source material was peripheral blood. These receptors were taken from a woman of 80 years or more with acute or convalescent COVID-19.

This chain joins TRBV15 and TRBJ1-5; TRBD1 aligns across 7 bases. Looked up from germline, CDR1 is LNHNV and CDR2 is YYDKDF (reference sequence). The CDR3 is made up of 15 amino acids. With V trimmed by 3 bases and J by 7 bases, 9 bases remained unmatched. The CDR3 DNA is TGTGCCACCAGCAGCCGTCGAACAGGGGTACAGCCCCAGCATTTT. It specifies CATSSRRTGVQPQHF.

The V and J genes are TRBV2 and TRBJ2-6; D is possibly TRBD1 (6 bases). Trimming left V 1 base short and J 1 base short, with 8 bases between. Looked up from germline, CDR1 is SNHLY and CDR2 is FYNNEI. The CDR3 sequence is 16 residues long. The CDR3 loop is CASSEGGRSGANVLTF. As DNA, the CDR3 is TGTGCCAGCAGTGAAGGGGGGCGGTCTGGGGCCAACGTCCTGACTTTC. Variable domain in full (rest from reference TRBV2 and TRBJ2-6): EPEVTQTPSHQVTQMGQEVILRCVPISNHLYFYWYRQILGQKVEFLVSFYNNEISEKSEIFDDQFSVERPDGSNFTLKIRSTKLEDSAMYFCASSEGGRSGANVLTFGAGSRLTVL.

This clone was picked up one time. The chain couples TRBV9 to TRBJ2-5; TRBD1 aligns across 9 bases. Germline values: CDR1 SGDLS, CDR2 YYNGEE. V shed 3 bases, J shed 2 bases, and the junction held 5 bases outside the gene matches. This CDR3 contains 15 residues. The CDR3 DNA sequence: TGTGCCAGCAGCGGGCCGGGACAGGGACAAGAGACCCAGTACTTC. Amino acid sequence: CASSGPGQGQETQYF.

The rearrangement uses TRBV24-1 and TRBJ1-2; 7 positions agree with TRBD1. CDR3 size: 16 residues. V lost 4 bases to trimming and J lost 1 base; unmatched junction nucleotides: 8. The germline V gene has CDR1 KGHDR and CDR2 SFDVKD. The CDR3 region has the DNA TGTGCCACCAGTGAATTGAGGGACAGCGATAACTATGGCTACACCTTC. Amino acids: CATSELRDSDNYGYTF.

J is TRBJ2-7 and V is TRBV6-6, with a tentative D call TRBD1 (6 bases). CDR1 and CDR2 from the germline V gene are MNHNY and SVGAGI (reference sequence). With 4 bases removed from V and 1 base from J, the gap between germline ends came to 11 bases. The CDR3 sequence is 14 residues long. The DNA of the CDR3 is TGTGCCAGCAGTTTTCAGGGGTTATCCTACGAGCAGTACTTC. It encodes CASSFQGLSYEQYF.

CDR3 region: CASSSEWDRNNSPLHF. The CDR3 DNA sequence: TGTGCCAGCAGCTCCGAATGGGACAGGAATAATTCACCCCTCCACTTT. The J gene is TRBJ1-6, the V gene TRBV5-4, with 8 bases identical to TRBD1. Germline V gives CDR1 SGHNT, CDR2 YYREEE (reference sequence). J was trimmed by 5 bases and V by 3 bases; bases with no gene match: 7. The CDR3 is 16 amino acids.

The V call is TRBV6-1, the J call TRBJ2-2, with D unclear. This CDR3 has 15 amino acids. V was pared by 3 bases and J by 2 bases, with 10 bases between. CDR1 and CDR2 from the germline V gene are MNHNS and SASEGT. The CDR3 here is CASSDWQDNTGELFF. The CDR3 DNA reads TGTGCCAGCAGTGATTGGCAGGATAACACCGGGGAGCTGTTTTTT.

The chain is built from TRBV27 and TRBJ1-1; 10 bases line up with TRBD1. CDR1 is MNHEY and CDR2 is SMNVEV in the germline V gene (reference sequence). Trimming at V came to 3 bases and at J to 6 bases, leaving 7 bases not matched to a gene. The CDR3 spans 15 residues. The CDR3 protein is CASSFGDRGIAEAFF. The CDR3 DNA is TGTGCCAGCAGTTTTGGGGACAGGGGAATCGCTGAAGCTTTCTTT.

The CDR3 nucleotides read TGTGCCAGCAGTTACGGTGGCGGAATTAATTCACCCCTCCACTTT. Translated: CASSYGGGINSPLHF. This chain uses TRBV6-5 with TRBJ1-6; D unclear. The V end was cut by 2 bases, the J end by 6 bases, with 11 bases between. Germline V lookup: CDR1 MNHEY, CDR2 SVGAGI. The CDR3 loop spans 15 amino acids.

In DNA form, the CDR3 reads TGTGCCTGGAGCCTTGGGGCGAGCTACACCTTC. This codes for CAWSLGASYTF. V usage is TRBV30 and J usage is TRBJ1-2; a weak D match, TRBD1 (5 bases). V lost 3 bases to trimming and J lost 9 bases, with 11 bases between them. The CDR3 totals 11 residues. Looked up from germline, CDR1 is GTSNPN and CDR2 is SVGIG (reference sequence). The entire variable domain, with the rest obtained from reference TRBV30 and TRBJ1-2, is as follows: SQTIHQWPATLVQPVGSPLSLECTVEGTSNPNLYWYRQAAGRGLQLLFYSVGIGQISSEVPQNLSASRPQDRQFILSSKKLLLSDSGFYLCAWSLGASYTFGSGTRLTVV.

V and J are TRBV7-3 and TRBJ1-1, with D perhaps matching TRBD1 (6 bases). CDR1 is SGHTA, CDR2 FQGTGA, per germline. Trimming left V 5 bases short and J 1 base short, with 11 bases between. The CDR3 has 14 amino acids. The CDR3 nucleotides are TGTGCCAGCAGCGCGCAGGGGACGAACACTGAAGCTTTCTTT. Translation: CASSAQGTNTEAFF.

The rearrangement uses TRBV29-1 and TRBJ1-1; TRBD1 aligns across 8 bases. Germline CDR1 and CDR2: SQVTM and ANQGSEA. V gave up 5 bases and J gave up 3 bases; unmatched junction bases: 5. The CDR3 length is 13 residues. The DNA for the CDR3 is TGCAGCGTTCACGACAGGGGATACACTGAAGCTTTCTTT. Amino acid sequence: CSVHDRGYTEAFF. The variable domain in full, with the rest retrieved from reference TRBV29-1 and TRBJ1-1, is SAVISQKPSRDICQRGTSLTIQCQVDSQVTMMFWYRQQPGQSLTLIATANQGSEATYESGFVIDKFPISRPNLTFSTLTVSNMSPEDSSIYLCSVHDRGYTEAFFGQGTRLTVV.

V usage is TRBV7-2 and J usage is TRBJ1-3; 7 bases are a match to TRBD1. The V gene end was trimmed by 2 bases and the J gene end by 12 bases; junction bases not matched to a gene: 7. This CDR3 contains 13 residues. In germline, CDR1 is SGHTA, CDR2 FQGNSA. The CDR3 region is CASSLYRGSFIYF. The CDR3 DNA reads TGTGCCAGCAGCTTATACAGGGGTTCTTTCATATATTTT.

This sequence joins TRBV2 and TRBJ2-5; D ambiguous. V was trimmed by 3 bases and J by 2 bases, leaving 4 bases between them. CDR1 is SNHLY and CDR2 is FYNNEI in the germline V gene. The CDR3 has 12 amino acids. Here the CDR3 reads CASSDRQETQYF. The CDR3 DNA is TGTGCCAGCAGTGACCGGCAAGAGACCCAGTACTTC.

The chain carries TRBV7-9 and TRBJ2-2; 9 nucleotides agree with TRBD1. This CDR3 has 16 amino acids. J gave up 4 bases and V 4 bases, and 7 bases lay outside the gene matches. The germline V gene has CDR1 SEHNR and CDR2 FQNEAQ (reference sequence). CDR3 nucleotide sequence: TGTGCCAGCAGCTCCCGACAGGGGGGCGTCACCGGGGAGCTGTTTTTT. It specifies CASSSRQGGVTGELFF.

This chain uses TRBV4-1 with TRBJ2-5; 13 nucleotides match TRBD2. Germline V lookup: CDR1 MGHRA, CDR2 YSYEKL. The V and J ends lost 4 bases and 4 bases, in that order; junction bases with no gene match: 9. The CDR3 is made up of 17 amino acids. CDR3 residues: CASSLTSGGPGAETQYF. The CDR3 DNA reads TGCGCCAGCAGCCTGACTAGCGGGGGGCCAGGGGCAGAGACCCAGTACTTC.

The V and J genes are TRBV5-1 and TRBJ2-1; D is possibly TRBD2 (6 bases). Germline-derived CDR1 and CDR2 are SGHRS and YFSETQ. V lost 0 bases and J 0 bases, leaving 7 bases between the germline ends. The CDR3 has 15 residues. The CDR3, as DNA: TGCGCCAGCAGCTTGGGCGGGAACTCCTACAATGAGCAGTTCTTC. This gives the protein CASSLGGNSYNEQFF.

This clone showed up just once. The chain joins TRBV5-1 to TRBJ1-2; maybe TRBD1 (5 bases). The V end lost 0 bases, the J end lost 2 bases, and 8 bases lay between the germline ends. Germline CDR1 SGHRS, CDR2 YFSETQ. The CDR3 extends over 14 amino acids. CDR3: CASSLDRPNYGYTF. In DNA form, the CDR3 reads TGCGCCAGCAGCTTGGACAGGCCCAACTATGGCTACACCTTC.

The chain joins TRBV28 to TRBJ1-4; weak D call: TRBD1 (5 bases). Germline assignment: CDR1 MDHEN and CDR2 SYDVKM. The CDR3 totals 18 residues. Trimming left V 6 bases short and J 7 bases short, with 27 bases between. CDR3 sequence reads: CASRLGGSRGRWGEKLFF. The CDR3 nucleotides are TGTGCCAGCAGGCTTGGGGGGTCCCGAGGGCGCTGGGGTGAAAAACTGTTTTTT. The full variable domain, with the rest looked up from reference TRBV28 and TRBJ1-4, is DVKVTQSSRYLVKRTGEKVFLECVQDMDHENMFWYRQDPGLGLRLIYFSYDVKMKEKGDIPEGYSVSREKKERFSLILESASTNQTSMYLCASRLGGSRGRWGEKLFFGSGTQLSVL.

The chain carries TRBV9 and TRBJ1-4, with a weak D call TRBD1 (5 bases). CDR1 SGDLS and CDR2 YYNGEE come from the germline V gene. The CDR3 runs to 14 residues. V dropped 6 bases and J dropped 5 bases, with 14 bases sitting between them. The CDR3 reads CASTQGLGNEKLFF. The CDR3, as DNA: TGTGCCAGCACCCAGGGCCTCGGGAATGAAAAACTGTTTTTT.

The rearrangement joins TRBV7-9 to TRBJ1-6; 7 positions agree with TRBD1. Losses at the gene ends were 5 bases for V and 6 bases for J; bases not matched to a gene: 7. Per the germline V gene, CDR1 is SEHNR and CDR2 is FQNEAQ (reference sequence). The CDR3 extends over 15 amino acids. The CDR3 DNA sequence: TGTGCCAGCAGCATTATAGGACAGGCTAATTCACCCCTCCACTTT. Its translation: CASSIIGQANSPLHF.